This entry features one TCR beta chain sequence. Its binding antigen is unknown. The data originate from a study of cytomegalovirus exposure and HLA in healthy donors (dated by TCRdb to the late 2010s). Background on the whole study: An earlier analysis of several hundred of the donors reported 276 Gb of sequence data and 117 million unique TCR beta sequences obtained from roughly 170 million T cells. An early release covering about 600 HLA-typed donors comprised approximately 290 gigabases of sequencing data and roughly 85 million unique TCR sequences. Of the approximately 370 genotyped donors, 70% to 90% were placed in the genetic ancestry cluster associated with self-reported Caucasian donors. The study was designed to test whether signatures of past pathogen exposure could be identified by cataloging public T cell receptors. The T cell repertoires of under 750 subjects were profiled by immunosequencing and related to cytomegalovirus serostatus. In addition to the first cohort of several hundred subjects, a separate validation cohort of 120 different subjects was used. High-throughput TCR immunosequencing, statistical association of individual TCRs with disease status, and machine learning were combined to predict cytomegalovirus infection status. To study patterns of TCR occurrence, a later analysis re-analyzed previously published TCR beta repertoires from 500 to 850 donors and added high-resolution HLA genotyping. The later analysis used no new phenotypic data to find candidate immune exposures, relying instead on TCR beta sequences and their occurrence across donors. To decide whether each TCR beta V gene segment behaved as functional or pseudogenic, an earlier analysis of 587 of the donors relied on high-throughput TCR beta sequencing. Donor age, sex, ethnicity and CMV serostatus were collected together with the repertoire data. In a later genetic analysis, genome-wide SNP genotypes for about 65% of the 666 donors were used, and that subset was treated as a discovery cohort. All discovery cohort repertoires had been generated on a single sequencing platform. Class I and class II HLA loci were covered by the typing at four-digit resolution. The number of donors typed differed by locus, with 629-630 for A, B, C, DRB1 and DQB1, around 560 for DQA1, approximately 580 for DPA1, and 450 to 480 for DPB1. Because of strong linkage in the cohort, roughly five DR-DQ haplotypes were treated as single units for association and clustering. Among 300 to 500 genotyped donors of the cohort, an average of around 250,000 unique TCR beta nucleotide sequences was sequenced per donor, of which 15% to 20% were non-productive. Paper-wide results and their limitations: Only TCR beta chains were sequenced in this cohort, and the absence of alpha or paired-chain data limited detectable features. Some IMGT-functional V segments, including TRBV6-2 and TRBV6-3, could not be distinguished by the 87-base-pair reads and were therefore excluded. In a later analysis, HLA-associated TCR beta chains were found to be more clonally expanded and to have lower generation probabilities than equally common non-associated chains. Roughly uniform sequencing depth across donors was assumed in presence/absence analyses, although this assumption may not hold. The sequencing pipeline was judged likely to have produced a cluster of highly shared sequence variants as a technical artifact. Most TCR sequences were seen in very few donors, while some public TCRs were found in many individuals. The only immune exposure information available for the cohort was CMV serostatus. A further reported finding was that TCR beta sequences accurately predicted the HLA-A and HLA-B alleles for most subjects in the first cohort. It was suggested by the authors that the approach could potentially be generalized to other disease states and immunological phenotypes. Linkage disequilibrium might explain the correlated functional status among segregating V segments, but an unknown experimental factor could not be ruled out. In vitro tests confirmed that a few of the cytomegalovirus-associated TCR beta chains recognize cytomegalovirus antigens. In the study, 150 to 200 TCR beta chains were listed as associated with cytomegalovirus. In an earlier analysis of about 600 of the donors, most TCR beta V segments appeared in productive rearrangements about 87% or about 30% of the time, broadly matching IMGT annotations. In a later analysis, TCR association rates were found to vary across HLA loci, with the most associated TCRs seen for DRB1 alleles and the fewest for HLA-C alleles. Because HLA typing was unavailable for some donors at each locus, only the typed subset was used in association tests. The earlier analysis of approximately 560 of the donors excluded roughly 17 rarely observed V segments, including chromosome 9 orphons, because counts were too low. The classifier was reported to diagnose cytomegalovirus status with high specificity and sensitivity in both the original and validation cohorts. Assigning TCR associations to individual alleles was difficult when HLA alleles, especially DR and DQ, strongly co-occurred. At a false discovery rate of 0.05, a later analysis linked under 20,000 TCR beta sequences to specific HLA alleles. A later analysis found that most CMV-associated TCR beta chains appeared HLA-restricted, with HLA associations seemingly driven largely by CMV exposure. Several of the top co-occurrence clusters appeared to be linked to parvovirus B19, influenza, CMV and Epstein-Barr virus, according to a later analysis. A later genetic analysis reported fewer N-insertions in productive TCRs among donors in an Asian-associated ancestry cluster than the roughly 690-donor mean. A later genetic analysis associated a missense DCLRE1C variant with V-gene and J-gene trimming of TCR beta chains, and an independent cohort replicated the association.

In the germline V gene, CDR1 corresponds to SGHVS and CDR2 to FQNEAQ. Counted from cysteine to phenylalanine, this CDR3 has 14 amino acids. Only the CDR3 DNA is retained, 42 bases long and in frame from the first base. A distance of 18 bases separates the germline ends of V and J, which lose 1 base and 11 bases respectively. The cohort consisted of some 670 healthy bone marrow donors. At the time of sampling, every cohort member was nominally healthy, though immune exposures that went unrecorded were likely present. The donor tested CMV seropositive and was one of the 289 seropositive cohort members. A peripheral blood sample was collected from each donor, and TCR beta sequencing was performed on peripheral blood mononuclear cells. The Qiagen DNeasy Blood Extraction Kit was used to extract genomic DNA from the blood cell samples. Libraries were constructed by the immunoSEQ multiplex PCR assay. A mixture of 60 forward primers for TCR Vbeta segments and 13 reverse primers for TCR Jbeta segments was used in the multiplex PCR. A multiplex PCR assay on genomic DNA amplified the CDR3 region of rearranged TCR beta genes. On the Illumina HiSeq System, the amplified TCR beta libraries were sequenced as 87-base-pair reads. The authors' pipeline ran thus. A later analysis tallied tens of millions of unique TCR beta chains across the 650 to 750 repertoires, and approximately 12 million of those chains were shared by two or more donors. A nearest-neighbor algorithm error-corrected the raw reads and collapsed the reads into unique sequences, merging closely related sequences to remove PCR and sequencing errors. To assign V, D and J gene segments, CDR3 sequences were aligned to IMGT reference sequences. For a sequence to be retained, a match of at least six nucleotides was required to both a V gene segment and a J gene segment. A rearrangement counted as productive if the CDR3 had no stop codons and remained in frame with V and J, and every other rearrangement counted as non-productive. CDR3 was defined by IMGT convention, running from the second conserved V-encoded cysteine to the conserved J-encoded phenylalanine. In an earlier analysis of 587 of the donors, sequences lacking an unambiguous match to a single V gene segment were excluded. An earlier analysis of about 600 of the donors called V segments functional above 56.7% productive rearrangements and segregating when the between-donor standard deviation exceeded 5%. To diagnose cytomegalovirus status from the catalog of TCR beta chain sequences, a statistical classification framework was built. In a later analysis, TCR nucleotide sequences were compared against IMGT/GENE-DB human TR gene sequences so that V and J genes could be assigned. A later analysis assigned CDR3 sequences and most-parsimonious VDJ recombination scenarios with the TCRdist pipeline. In a later analysis, each TCR beta chain was defined by its CDR3 amino acid sequence together with its V-gene family, and reads without a unique V-gene family were excluded. A later analysis removed nearly 600 highly shared, low-generation-probability nucleotide sequences to deal with suspected cross-contamination and a sequencing artifact. In a later analysis, a clonal expansion index for each public chain was calculated from normalized within-repertoire ranks of inferred template counts. Generation probabilities in a later analysis came from a VDJ recombination model fitted to out-of-frame rearrangements, and those results were checked against IGoR. A later analysis scored TCR-TCR, TCR-HLA and TCR-CMV co-occurrence with hypergeometric tests, applying a repertoire-size bias correction to TCR pairs. To estimate false discovery rates, a later analysis permuted the HLA or CMV assignments 20 times. In a later analysis, co-occurring TCRs were grouped using DBSCAN, with TCRdist sequence similarity added in when clustering inside HLA-allele-positive subsets. Repertoires with fewer than 30,000 or more than 120,000 public chains were left out of co-occurrence clustering, as were a few repertoires with anomalous nucleotide sharing. Sourced from immuneACCESS, this table was stored by TCRdb with only in-frame sequences that have V and J called. A share of the clones is absent; for the studies checked, an unresolved V gene accounts for under half, and the remainder has no known explanation. For V, J and clone size, that table is used; D and trimming come from the DNA. The table kept for this sample lists some 130,000 clones. The ten top clones hold around 1.6% of the sample.

This sequence uses TRBV7-8 and TRBJ2-7; matching of 5 bases hints at TRBD1 as the D gene. What was sequenced was PBMCs. The clonotype originates from a woman between 40 and 50 years old in good health and CMV-seropositive. The CDR3 amino acid sequence is: CASSLDRVGQEKYF. The DNA sequence is given as TGTGCCAGCAGCTTAGACCGGGTCGGACAAGAAAAGTACTTC.